This T cell receptor (beta chain) emerged from a study of regulatory T cells in long-lasting Graves disease. Arm-PCR with iRepertoire HTBI primers amplified the CDR3 regions for these TCR beta libraries. Each CDR3 protein gets one entry after TCRdb re-called the multiplex PCR reads with MiXCR. Of under 400,000 distinct CDR3 sequences listed, about a sixth are singletons. CDR1 is SGHTA, CDR2 FQGNSA, per germline. The CDR3 has 13 residues. V lost 5 bases and J 2 bases, leaving 9 bases between the germline ends. As to time point: newly diagnosed GD, antithyroid drugs for less than 3 months. Extracted RNA from PBMCs served as the source of the TCR library. This clonotype was counted only a few times. These records were also assigned to another study, of T cells in Graves' hyperthyroidism and ophthalmopathy.

This chain uses TRBV7-2 with TRBJ2-5; D is undetermined. Sequenced here: peripheral blood mononuclear cells (PBMCs), sampled at new diagnosis, from a patient treated with antithyroid drugs. The source of this sequence is a man between 40 and 49 years old with Graves disease. The CDR3 DNA follows: TGTGCCAGCAGCCTTTACGGACAAGAGACCCAGTACTTC. This sequence encodes CASSLYGQETQYF. Full variable domain (rest looked up from reference TRBV7-2 and TRBJ2-5): GAGVSQSPSNKVTEKGKDVELRCDPISGHTALYWYRQSLGQGLEFLIYFQGNSAPDKSGLPSDRFSAERTGGSVSTLTIQRTQQEDSAVYLCASSLYGQETQYFGPGTRLLVL.